The entry below describes one T cell receptor (beta chain). Treatment noted: randomized to nivolumab then ipilimumab (arm A) or the reverse (arm B). This specimen belongs to a study of sequential checkpoint blockade in melanoma. The method was immunoSEQ multiplex PCR; TCRdb's version includes in-frame clones alone and lacks a portion of them. The sample holds around 21,000 clones, approximately 78% seen once. This CDR3 is built from 16 residues. The V gene end was trimmed by 0 bases and the J gene end by 4 bases; junction bases not matched to a gene: 6. The germline V gene has CDR1 SEHNR and CDR2 FQNEAQ (reference sequence).

The V call is TRBV7-9, the J call TRBJ2-5; the match to TRBD2 covers 9 bases. This sequence was found in a human donor with melanoma. Here the sequenced sample was CD8+ T cells sorted from blood (inferred from file names), taken from a patient given nivolumab and ipilimumab in sequence. The CDR3 DNA is TGTGCCAGCAGCTTAGCGCGGGGGGGTAGAGGAGAGACCCAGTACTTC. As protein: CASSLARGGRGETQYF.